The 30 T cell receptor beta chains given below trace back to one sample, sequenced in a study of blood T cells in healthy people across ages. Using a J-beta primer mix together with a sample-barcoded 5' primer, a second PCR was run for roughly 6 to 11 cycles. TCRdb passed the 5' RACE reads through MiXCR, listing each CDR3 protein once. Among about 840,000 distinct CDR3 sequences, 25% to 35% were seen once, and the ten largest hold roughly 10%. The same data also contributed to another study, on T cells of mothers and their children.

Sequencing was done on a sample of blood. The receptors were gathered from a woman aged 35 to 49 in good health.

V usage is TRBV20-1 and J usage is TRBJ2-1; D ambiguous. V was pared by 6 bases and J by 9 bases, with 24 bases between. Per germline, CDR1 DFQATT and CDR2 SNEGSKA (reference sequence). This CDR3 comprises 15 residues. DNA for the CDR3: TGCAGTGCCGATGTCCGGCGAATTCCCAACAGTGAGCAGTTCTTC. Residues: CSADVRRIPNSEQFF.

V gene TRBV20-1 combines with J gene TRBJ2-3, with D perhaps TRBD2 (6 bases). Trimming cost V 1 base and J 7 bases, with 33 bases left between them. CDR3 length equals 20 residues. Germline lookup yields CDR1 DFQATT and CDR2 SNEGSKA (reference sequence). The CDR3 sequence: CSARALLSGHGATFSYTQYF. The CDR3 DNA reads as TGCAGTGCTAGAGCTCTTCTTAGCGGACATGGGGCCACCTTCTCATATACGCAGTATTTT.

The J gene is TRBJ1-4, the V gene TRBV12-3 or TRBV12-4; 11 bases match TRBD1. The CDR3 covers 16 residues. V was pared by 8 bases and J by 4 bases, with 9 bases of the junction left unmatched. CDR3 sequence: CASGPGQGVRNEKLFF. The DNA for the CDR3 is TGTGCCAGCGGTCCGGGACAGGGGGTTCGTAATGAAAAACTGTTTTTT.

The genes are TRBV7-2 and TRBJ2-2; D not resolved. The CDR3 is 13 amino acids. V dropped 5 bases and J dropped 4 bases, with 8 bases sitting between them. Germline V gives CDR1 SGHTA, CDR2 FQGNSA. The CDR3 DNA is TGTGCCAGCAGCCGCAGGAGCACCGGGGAGCTGTTTTTT. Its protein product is CASSRRSTGELFF.

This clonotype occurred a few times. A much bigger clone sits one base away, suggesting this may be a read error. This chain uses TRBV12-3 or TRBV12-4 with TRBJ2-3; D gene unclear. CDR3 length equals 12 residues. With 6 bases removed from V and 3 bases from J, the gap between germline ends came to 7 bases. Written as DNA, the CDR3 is TGTGCCAGCAGCCCCTGGACAGATACGCAGTATTTT. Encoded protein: CASSPWTDTQYF.

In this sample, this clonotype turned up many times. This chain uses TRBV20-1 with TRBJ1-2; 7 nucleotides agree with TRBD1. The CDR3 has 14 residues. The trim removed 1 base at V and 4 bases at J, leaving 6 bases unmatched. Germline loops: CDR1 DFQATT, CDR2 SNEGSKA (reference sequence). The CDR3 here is CSARVKTGTYGYTF. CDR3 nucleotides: TGCAGTGCTAGAGTAAAGACAGGGACCTATGGCTACACCTTC.

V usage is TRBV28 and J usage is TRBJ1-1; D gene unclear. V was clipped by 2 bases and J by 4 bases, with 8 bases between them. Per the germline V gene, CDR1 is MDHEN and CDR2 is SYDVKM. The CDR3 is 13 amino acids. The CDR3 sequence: CASSLVGRTEAFF. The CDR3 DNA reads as TGTGCCAGCAGTTTAGTTGGACGCACTGAAGCTTTCTTT.

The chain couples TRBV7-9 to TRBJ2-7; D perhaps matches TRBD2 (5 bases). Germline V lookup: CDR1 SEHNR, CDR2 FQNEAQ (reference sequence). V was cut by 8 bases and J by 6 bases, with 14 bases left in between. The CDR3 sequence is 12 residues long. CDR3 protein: CASEGQSGEQYF. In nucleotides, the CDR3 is TGTGCCAGCGAGGGTCAGTCGGGCGAGCAGTACTTC.

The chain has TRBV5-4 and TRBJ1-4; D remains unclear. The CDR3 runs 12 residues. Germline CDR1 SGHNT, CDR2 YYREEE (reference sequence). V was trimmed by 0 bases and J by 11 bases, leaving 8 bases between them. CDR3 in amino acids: CASSLEVGKLFF. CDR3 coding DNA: TGTGCCAGCAGCTTGGAGGTGGGGAAACTGTTTTTT.

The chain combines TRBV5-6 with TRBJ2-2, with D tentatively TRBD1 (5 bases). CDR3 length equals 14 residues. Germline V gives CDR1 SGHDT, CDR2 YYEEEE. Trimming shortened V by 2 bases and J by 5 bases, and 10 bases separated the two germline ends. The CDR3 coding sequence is TGTGCCAGCAGCTTACAACAGGAGACCGGGGAGCTGTTTTTT. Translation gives CASSLQQETGELFF.

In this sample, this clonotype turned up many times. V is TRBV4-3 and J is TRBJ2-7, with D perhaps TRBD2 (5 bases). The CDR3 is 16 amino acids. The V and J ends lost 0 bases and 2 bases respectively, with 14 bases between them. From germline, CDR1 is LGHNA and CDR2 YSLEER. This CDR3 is CASSQDLGKGTYEQYF. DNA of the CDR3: TGCGCCAGCAGCCAAGATCTCGGGAAGGGTACCTACGAGCAGTACTTC.

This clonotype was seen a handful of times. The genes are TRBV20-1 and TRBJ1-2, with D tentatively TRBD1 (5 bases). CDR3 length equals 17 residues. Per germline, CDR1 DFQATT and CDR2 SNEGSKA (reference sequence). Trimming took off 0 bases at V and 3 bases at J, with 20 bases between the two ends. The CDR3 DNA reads TGCAGTGCTAGAGATAACGCCGTCGGACAAGCTTACTATGGCTACACCTTC. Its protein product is CSARDNAVGQAYYGYTF.

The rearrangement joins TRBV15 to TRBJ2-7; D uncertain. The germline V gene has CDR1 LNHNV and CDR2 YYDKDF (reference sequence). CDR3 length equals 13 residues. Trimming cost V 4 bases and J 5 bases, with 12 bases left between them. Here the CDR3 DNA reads TGTGCCACCAGCACCCTGAGATTGGACGAGCAGTACTTC. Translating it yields CATSTLRLDEQYF. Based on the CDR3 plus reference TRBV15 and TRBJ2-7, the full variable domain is DAMVIQNPRYQVTQFGKPVTLSCSQTLNHNVMYWYQQKSSQAPKLLFHYYDKDFNNEADTPDNFQSRRPNTSFCFLDIRSPGLGDTAMYLCATSTLRLDEQYFGPGTRLTVT.

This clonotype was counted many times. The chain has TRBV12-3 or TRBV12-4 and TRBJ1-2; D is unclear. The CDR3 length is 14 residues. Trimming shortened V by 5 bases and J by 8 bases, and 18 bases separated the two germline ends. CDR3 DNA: TGTGCCAGCAGTCCCACCTTTGCCCCCCAAGGCTACACCTTC. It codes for CASSPTFAPQGYTF.

This CDR3 is CASSPPEEGGAGYGYTF. The CDR3 DNA reads TGTGCCAGCTCACCACCGGAAGAAGGGGGCGCCGGCTATGGCTACACCTTC. The rearrangement uses TRBV18 and TRBJ1-2, with 7 bases aligning to TRBD1. The CDR3 runs to 17 residues. V shed 0 bases, J shed 4 bases, and the junction held 11 bases outside the gene matches. The V gene's germline CDR1 is KGHSH and CDR2 LQKENI.

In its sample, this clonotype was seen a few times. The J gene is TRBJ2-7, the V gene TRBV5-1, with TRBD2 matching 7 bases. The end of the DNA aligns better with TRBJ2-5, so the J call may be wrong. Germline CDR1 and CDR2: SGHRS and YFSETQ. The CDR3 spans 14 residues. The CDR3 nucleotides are TGCGCCAGCAGCTTGACCACCGGGAGGGAGACCCAGTACTTC. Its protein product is CASSLTTGRETQYF.

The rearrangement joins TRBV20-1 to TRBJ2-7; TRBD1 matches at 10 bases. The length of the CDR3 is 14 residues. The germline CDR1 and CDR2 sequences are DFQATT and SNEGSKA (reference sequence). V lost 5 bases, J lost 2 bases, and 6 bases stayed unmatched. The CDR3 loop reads CSAGDRGRTYEQYF. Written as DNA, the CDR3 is TGCAGTGCTGGGGACAGGGGTAGAACCTACGAGCAGTACTTC.

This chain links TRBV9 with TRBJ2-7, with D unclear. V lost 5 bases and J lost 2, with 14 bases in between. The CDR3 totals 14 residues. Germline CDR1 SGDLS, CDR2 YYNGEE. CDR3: CASSRRNSPYEQYF. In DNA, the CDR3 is TGTGCCAGCAGTCGCCGGAATTCCCCCTACGAGCAGTACTTC. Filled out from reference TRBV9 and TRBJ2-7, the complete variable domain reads DSGVTQTPKHLITATGQRVTLRCSPRSGDLSVYWYQQSLDQGLQFLIQYYNGEERAKGNILERFSAQQFPDLHSELNLSSLELGDSALYFCASSRRNSPYEQYFGPGTRLTVT.

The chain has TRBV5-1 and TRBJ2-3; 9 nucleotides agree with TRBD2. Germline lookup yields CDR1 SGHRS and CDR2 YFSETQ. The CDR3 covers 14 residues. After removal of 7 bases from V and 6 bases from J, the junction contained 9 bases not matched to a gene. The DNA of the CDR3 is TGCGCCAGCTATGGCGGGGGGGCAGGTGATACGCAGTATTTT. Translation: CASYGGGAGDTQYF.

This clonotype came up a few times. CDR3 nucleotide sequence: TGTGCCAGTAGTATGGGGCCTGGGCAGCCCCAGCATTTT. It is translated as CASSMGPGQPQHF. This chain links TRBV19 with TRBJ1-5; maybe TRBD1 (5 bases). The length of the CDR3 is 13 residues. Germline V gives CDR1 LNHDA, CDR2 SQIVND (reference sequence). V gave up 3 bases and J gave up 7 bases, with 10 bases separating them.

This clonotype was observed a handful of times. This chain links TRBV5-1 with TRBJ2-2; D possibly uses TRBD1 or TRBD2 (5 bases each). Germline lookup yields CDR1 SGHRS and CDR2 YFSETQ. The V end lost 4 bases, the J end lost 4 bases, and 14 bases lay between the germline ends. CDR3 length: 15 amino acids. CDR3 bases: TGCGCCAGCAGCCAAGGGACGGCTGGCACCGGGGAGCTGTTTTTT. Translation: CASSQGTAGTGELFF.

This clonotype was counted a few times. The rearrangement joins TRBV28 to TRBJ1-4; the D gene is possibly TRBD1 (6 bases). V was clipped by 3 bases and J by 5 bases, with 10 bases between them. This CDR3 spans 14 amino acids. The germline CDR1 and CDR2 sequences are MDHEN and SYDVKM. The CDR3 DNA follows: TGTGCCAGCAGTTTCGGACAGAGAAATGAAAAACTGTTTTTT. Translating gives CASSFGQRNEKLFF.

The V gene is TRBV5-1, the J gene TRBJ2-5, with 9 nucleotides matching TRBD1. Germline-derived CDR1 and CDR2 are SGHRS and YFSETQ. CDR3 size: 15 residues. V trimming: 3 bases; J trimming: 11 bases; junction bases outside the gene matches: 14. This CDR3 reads CASSSQGADYNEQYF. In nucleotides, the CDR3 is TGCGCCAGCAGCTCACAGGGGGCCGACTACAATGAGCAGTACTTC.

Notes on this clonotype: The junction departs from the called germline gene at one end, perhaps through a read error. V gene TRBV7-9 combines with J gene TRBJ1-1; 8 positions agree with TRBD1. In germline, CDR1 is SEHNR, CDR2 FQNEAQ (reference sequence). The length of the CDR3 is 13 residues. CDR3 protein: CASSFSQGGEVFF. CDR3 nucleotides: TGTGCCAGCAGCTTTTCACAGGGGGGCGAAGTTTTCTTT.

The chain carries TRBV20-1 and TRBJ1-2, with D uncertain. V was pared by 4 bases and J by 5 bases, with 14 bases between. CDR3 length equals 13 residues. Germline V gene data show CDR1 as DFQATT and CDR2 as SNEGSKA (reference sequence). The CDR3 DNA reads TGCAGTGCTAAGGACCAGTGGGGATATGGCTACACCTTC. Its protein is CSAKDQWGYGYTF.

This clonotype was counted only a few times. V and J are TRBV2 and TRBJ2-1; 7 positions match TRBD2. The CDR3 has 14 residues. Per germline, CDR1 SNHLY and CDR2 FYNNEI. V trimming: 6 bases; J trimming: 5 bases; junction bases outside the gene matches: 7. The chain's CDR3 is CASRGILADNEQFF. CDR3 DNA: TGTGCCAGCAGGGGGATTCTAGCGGACAATGAGCAGTTCTTC.

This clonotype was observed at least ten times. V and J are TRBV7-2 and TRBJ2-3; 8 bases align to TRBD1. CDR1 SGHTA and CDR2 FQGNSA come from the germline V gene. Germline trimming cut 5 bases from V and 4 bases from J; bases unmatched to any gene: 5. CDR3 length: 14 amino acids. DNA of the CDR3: TGTGCCAGCAGCCCGCGGACAGGGTCAGATACGCAGTATTTT. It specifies CASSPRTGSDTQYF.

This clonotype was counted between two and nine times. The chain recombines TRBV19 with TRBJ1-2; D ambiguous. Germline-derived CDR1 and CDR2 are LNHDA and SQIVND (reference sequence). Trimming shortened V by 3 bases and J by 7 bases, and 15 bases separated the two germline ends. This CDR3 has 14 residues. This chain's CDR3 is CASSIDVTAIGYTF. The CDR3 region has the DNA TGTGCCAGTAGTATCGACGTTACCGCTATTGGCTACACCTTC.

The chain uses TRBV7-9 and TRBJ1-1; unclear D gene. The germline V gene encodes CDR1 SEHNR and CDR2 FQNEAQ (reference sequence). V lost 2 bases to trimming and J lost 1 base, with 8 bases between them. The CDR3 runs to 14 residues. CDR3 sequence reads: CASSLPQTNTEAFF. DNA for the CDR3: TGTGCCAGCAGCTTACCCCAGACGAACACTGAAGCTTTCTTT.

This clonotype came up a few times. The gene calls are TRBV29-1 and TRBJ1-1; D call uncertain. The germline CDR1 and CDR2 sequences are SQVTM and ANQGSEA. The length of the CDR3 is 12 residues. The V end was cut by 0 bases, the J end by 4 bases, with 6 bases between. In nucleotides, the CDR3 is TGCAGCGTTGAAGAACGGCGCACTGAAGCTTTCTTT. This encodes CSVEERRTEAFF.